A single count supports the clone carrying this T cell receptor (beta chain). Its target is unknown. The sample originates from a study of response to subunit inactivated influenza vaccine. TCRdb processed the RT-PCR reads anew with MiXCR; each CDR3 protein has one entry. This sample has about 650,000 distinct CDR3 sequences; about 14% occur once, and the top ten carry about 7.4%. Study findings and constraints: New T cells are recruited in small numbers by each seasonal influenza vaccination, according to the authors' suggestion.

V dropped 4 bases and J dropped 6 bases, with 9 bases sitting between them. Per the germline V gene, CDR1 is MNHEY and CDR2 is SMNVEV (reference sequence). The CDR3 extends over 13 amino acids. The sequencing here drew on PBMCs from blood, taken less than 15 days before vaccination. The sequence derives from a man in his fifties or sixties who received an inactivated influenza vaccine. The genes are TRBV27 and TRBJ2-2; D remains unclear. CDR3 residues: CASSWGRAGELFF. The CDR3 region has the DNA TGTGCCAGCAGTTGGGGTAGGGCCGGGGAGCTGTTTTTT.